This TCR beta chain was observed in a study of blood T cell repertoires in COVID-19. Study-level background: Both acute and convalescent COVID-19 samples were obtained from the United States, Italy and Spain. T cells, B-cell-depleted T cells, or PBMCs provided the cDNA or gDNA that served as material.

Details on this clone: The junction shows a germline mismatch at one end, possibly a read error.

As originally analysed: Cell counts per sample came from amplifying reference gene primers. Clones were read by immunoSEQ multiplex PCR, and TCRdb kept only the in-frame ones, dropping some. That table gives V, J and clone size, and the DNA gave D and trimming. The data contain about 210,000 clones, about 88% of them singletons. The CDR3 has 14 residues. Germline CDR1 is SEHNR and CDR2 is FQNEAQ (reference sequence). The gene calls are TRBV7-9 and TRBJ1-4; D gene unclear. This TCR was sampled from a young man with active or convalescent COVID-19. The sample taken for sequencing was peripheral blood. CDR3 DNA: TGTGCCAGCAGCCCATCGGTAACTGATGAAAAACTGTTTTTT. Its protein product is CASSPSVTDEKLFF.